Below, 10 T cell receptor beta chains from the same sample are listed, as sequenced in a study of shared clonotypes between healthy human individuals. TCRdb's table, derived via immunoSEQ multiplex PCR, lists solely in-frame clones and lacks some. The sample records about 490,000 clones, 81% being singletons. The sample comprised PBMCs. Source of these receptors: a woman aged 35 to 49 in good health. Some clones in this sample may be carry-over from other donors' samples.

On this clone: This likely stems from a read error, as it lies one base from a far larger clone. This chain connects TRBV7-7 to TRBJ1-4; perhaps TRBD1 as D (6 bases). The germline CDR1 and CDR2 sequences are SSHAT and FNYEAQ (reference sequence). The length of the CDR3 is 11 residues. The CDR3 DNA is TGTGCCAGCAGCTCCGGACAGAAACCGTTTTTT. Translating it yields CASSSGQKPFF.

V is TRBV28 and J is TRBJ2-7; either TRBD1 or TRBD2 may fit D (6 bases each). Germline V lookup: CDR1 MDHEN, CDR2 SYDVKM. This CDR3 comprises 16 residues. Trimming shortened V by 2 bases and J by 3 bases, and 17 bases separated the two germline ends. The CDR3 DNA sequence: TGTGCCAGCAGTTTACCGGGGGCGGGAACTTACTACGAGCAGTACTTC. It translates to CASSLPGAGTYYEQYF.

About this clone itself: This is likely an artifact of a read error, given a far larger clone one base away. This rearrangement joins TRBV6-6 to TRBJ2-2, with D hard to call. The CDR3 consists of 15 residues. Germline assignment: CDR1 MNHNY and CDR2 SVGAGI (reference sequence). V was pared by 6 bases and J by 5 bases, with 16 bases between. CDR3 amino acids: CASRPQSSGTGELFF. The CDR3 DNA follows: TGTGCCAGCAGGCCACAGAGTTCGGGTACCGGGGAGCTGTTTTTT.

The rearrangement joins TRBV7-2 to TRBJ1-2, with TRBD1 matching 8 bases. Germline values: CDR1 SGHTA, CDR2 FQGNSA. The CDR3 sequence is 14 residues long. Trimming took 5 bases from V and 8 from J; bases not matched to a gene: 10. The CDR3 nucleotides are TGTGCCAGCAGCCCCTTTGGACAGGGCCTAGGCTACACCTTC. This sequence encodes CASSPFGQGLGYTF. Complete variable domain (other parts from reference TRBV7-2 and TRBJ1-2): GAGVSQSPSNKVTEKGKDVELRCDPISGHTALYWYRQSLGQGLEFLIYFQGNSAPDKSGLPSDRFSAERTGGSVSTLTIQRTQQEDSAVYLCASSPFGQGLGYTFGSGTRLTVV.

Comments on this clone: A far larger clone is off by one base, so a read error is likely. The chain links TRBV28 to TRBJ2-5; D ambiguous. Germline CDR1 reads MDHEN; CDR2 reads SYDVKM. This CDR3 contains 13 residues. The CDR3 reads CASSFERQETKYF. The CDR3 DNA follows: TGTGCCAGCAGTTTCGAGAGACAAGAGACCAAGTACTTC.

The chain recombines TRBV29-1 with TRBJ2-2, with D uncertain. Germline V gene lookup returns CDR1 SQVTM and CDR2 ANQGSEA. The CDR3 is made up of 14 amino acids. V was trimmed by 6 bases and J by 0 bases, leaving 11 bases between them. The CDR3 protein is CSVRTATNTGELFF. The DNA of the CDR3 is TGCAGCGTCCGGACGGCTACGAACACCGGGGAGCTGTTTTTT.

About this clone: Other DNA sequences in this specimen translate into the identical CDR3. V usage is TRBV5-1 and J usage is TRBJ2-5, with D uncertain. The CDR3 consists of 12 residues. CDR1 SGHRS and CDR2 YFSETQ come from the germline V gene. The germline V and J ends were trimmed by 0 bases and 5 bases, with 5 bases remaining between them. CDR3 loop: CASSLASETQYF. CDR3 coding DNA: TGCGCCAGCAGCTTGGCGTCTGAGACCCAGTACTTC.

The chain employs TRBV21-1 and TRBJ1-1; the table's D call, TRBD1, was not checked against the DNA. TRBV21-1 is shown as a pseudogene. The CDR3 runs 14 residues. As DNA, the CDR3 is TGTGCCAGCAGCAAAGACAGGGAGAACACTGAAGCTTTCTTT. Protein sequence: CASSKDRENTEAFF.

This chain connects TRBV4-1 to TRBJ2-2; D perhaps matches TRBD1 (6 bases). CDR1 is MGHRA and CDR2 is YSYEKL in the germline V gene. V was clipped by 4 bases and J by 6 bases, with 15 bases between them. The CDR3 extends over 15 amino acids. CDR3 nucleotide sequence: TGCGCCAGCAGCCTTCGACAGGAGCGGTCCGGGGAGCTGTTTTTT. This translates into CASSLRQERSGELFF.

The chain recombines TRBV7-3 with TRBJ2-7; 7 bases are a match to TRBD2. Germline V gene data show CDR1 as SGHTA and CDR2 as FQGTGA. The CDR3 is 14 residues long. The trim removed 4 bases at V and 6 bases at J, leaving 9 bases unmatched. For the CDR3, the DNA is TGTGCCAGCAGCTCCGTGGGAGGACTAGGCGAGCAGTACTTC. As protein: CASSSVGGLGEQYF.